This T cell receptor beta chain was recorded in a study of blood T cell repertoires in COVID-19. Background on the study: Spain, Italy and the United States supplied samples that represented acute and convalescent COVID-19. PBMCs, B-cell-depleted T cells, or T cells were the source of the cDNA or gDNA that made up the material.

Original processing notes: The assay estimated nucleated cells by amplifying reference gene primers. This table comes from immunoSEQ multiplex PCR, and its TCRdb copy is limited to in-frame clones, with some not included. V and J calls and clone size are copied from that table; D and trimming were computed from the DNA. The data hold 310,000 or so clones, with roughly 86% observed a single time. Germline CDR1 reads ENHRY; CDR2 reads SYGVKD. This CDR3 contains 14 residues. The V end was cut by 8 bases, the J end by 3 bases, with 16 bases between. The sequenced material came from peripheral blood. The chain links TRBV10-3 to TRBJ1-2, with TRBD1 as a possible D gene (5 bases). The TCR comes from a man aged 25-45 years with COVID-19, enrolled during active disease. This CDR3 reads CAISGLEGDYGYTF. In DNA, the CDR3 is TGTGCCATCTCAGGGCTGGAGGGTGACTATGGCTACACCTTC.